The rows below give T cell receptor beta chains drawn from one sample of a study of T cell repertoires in ileal Crohn's disease. Sequencing used immunoSEQ multiplex PCR; TCRdb keeps in-frame clones, though not all of them. The table records 5,000 to 7,000 clones, 70% to 80% of them present only once. Sample: ileal tissue. The source is an adult with Crohn's disease. Both conserved end residues are part of each CDR3. D genes are given only for firm matches.

d_call | j_call | v_call | cdr3_aa | cdr3_nt
. | TRBJ1-1 | TRBV7-9 | CASSIMNTEAFF | TGTGCCAGCAGCATAATGAACACTGAAGCTTTCTTT
. | TRBJ2-7 | TRBV5-6 | CASSLAGYYEQYF | TGTGCCAGCAGCTTGGCGGGTTACTACGAGCAGTACTTC
TRBD2 | TRBJ2-2 | TRBV10-3 | CAINSGRDGFAGELFF | TGTGCCATCAATAGCGGGAGGGACGGCTTCGCCGGGGAGCTGTTTTTT
. | TRBJ2-7 | TRBV19 | CASSLGAGTYEQYF | TGTGCCAGTAGTTTGGGGGCAGGAACCTACGAGCAGTACTTC
TRBD1 | TRBJ1-5 | TRBV10-3 | CAISSQGQGIGTQHF | TGTGCCATCAGTTCGCAGGGACAGGGGATAGGGACCCAGCATTTT
TRBD2 | TRBJ2-3 | TRBV9 | CASSEGLDSTDTQYF | TGTGCCAGCAGCGAGGGACTAGATTCAACAGATACGCAGTATTTT
TRBD1 | TRBJ2-7 | TRBV18 | CASSLNRGEQYF | TGTGCCAGCTCTCTAAACAGGGGCGAGCAGTACTTC
TRBD1 | TRBJ2-5 | TRBV11-2 | CASSLGARQGSVTQYF | TGTGCCAGCAGCTTAGGGGCGCGACAGGGGTCCGTGACCCAGTACTTC
TRBD1 | TRBJ2-1 | TRBV19 | CAVGQGGSYNEQFF | TGTGCCGTGGGACAGGGGGGGTCCTACAATGAGCAGTTCTTC
. | TRBJ2-4 | TRBV10-2 | CASSESVSGNIQYF | TGCGCCAGCAGTGAGTCGGTTAGCGGAAACATTCAGTACTTC